Shown below are 18 T cell receptor beta chains from a single sample sequenced in a study of control samples from healthy donors and cancer patients. TCRdb's copy holds only in-frame clones and misses some; the assay was immunoSEQ multiplex PCR. Of about 140,000 clones in the sample, approximately 94% were seen once. Sequenced: blood. These receptors all stem from a man aged 35-49 years in good health.

CDR3 amino acids: CAIGTSGGTGTYEQYF. The CDR3 nucleotides read TGTGCCATCGGAACTAGCGGGGGGACTGGAACCTACGAGCAGTACTTC. The chain recombines TRBV10-3 with TRBJ2-7, with 12 bases lining up with TRBD2. With 8 bases clipped from V and 2 bases from J, the junction kept 10 bases outside the gene matches. The germline V gene has CDR1 ENHRY and CDR2 SYGVKD. This CDR3 contains 16 residues.

The chain recombines TRBV11-2 with TRBJ1-1; 9 bases fit TRBD1. Germline-derived CDR1 and CDR2 are SGHAT and FQNNGV. V dropped 6 bases and J dropped 5; count of bases not matched to a gene: 19. The CDR3 extends over 18 amino acids. The chain's CDR3 is CASSSTGGQGGRGTEAFF. The CDR3 DNA reads as TGTGCCAGCAGTTCCACAGGGGGACAGGGAGGTAGAGGTACTGAAGCTTTCTTT.

The genes are TRBV28 and TRBJ1-2; TRBD1 aligns across 9 bases. With 5 bases clipped from V and 6 bases from J, the junction kept 7 bases outside the gene matches. CDR3 size: 14 residues. Germline CDR1 is MDHEN and CDR2 is SYDVKM. CDR3 amino acids: CASSPRTGEDGYTF. CDR3 nucleotides: TGTGCCAGCAGTCCTCGGACAGGGGAAGATGGCTACACCTTC.

The J gene is TRBJ2-3, the V gene TRBV13, with TRBD1 matching over 7 bases. Germline V gives CDR1 PRHDT, CDR2 FYEKMQ (reference sequence). The CDR3 length is 15 residues. With 4 bases clipped from V and 4 bases from J, the junction kept 8 bases outside the gene matches. CDR3 coding DNA: TGTGCCAGCAGCTACACCGGGACAGAACCAGATACGCAGTATTTT. Its protein product is CASSYTGTEPDTQYF. Looking up the rest from reference TRBV13 and TRBJ2-3 gives the full variable domain: AAGVIQSPRHLIKEKRETATLKCYPIPRHDTVYWYQQGPGQDPQFLISFYEKMQSDKGSIPDRFSAQQFSDYHSELNMSSLELGDSALYFCASSYTGTEPDTQYFGPGTRLTVL.

The rearrangement joins TRBV5-4 to TRBJ1-3, with D perhaps TRBD1 (6 bases). The CDR3 is made up of 14 amino acids. The germline V and J ends were trimmed by 0 bases and 2 bases, with 6 bases remaining between them. Looked up from germline, CDR1 is SGHNT and CDR2 is YYREEE (reference sequence). DNA for the CDR3: TGTGCCAGCAGCTTGGGGACAGCTGGAAACACCATATATTTT. Amino acids: CASSLGTAGNTIYF.

The chain couples TRBV10-1 to TRBJ1-1; TRBD1 matches at 8 bases. CDR1 is WNHNN and CDR2 is SYGVQD in the germline V gene (reference sequence). The CDR3 totals 13 residues. V lost 5 bases to trimming and J lost 10 bases; unmatched junction nucleotides: 9. The CDR3 region is CASSPGQGLRAFF. The CDR3 DNA sequence: TGCGCCAGCAGTCCCGGACAGGGTTTAAGAGCTTTCTTT.

The rearrangement links TRBV6-5 to TRBJ2-7; the D gene is possibly TRBD2 (5 bases). The germline CDR1 and CDR2 sequences are MNHEY and SVGAGI. CDR3 length equals 14 residues. Trimming left V 0 bases short and J 5 bases short, with 11 bases between. For the CDR3, the DNA is TGTGCCAGCAGTTACTCGGTGGGCGGGCACGAGCAGTACTTC. Translating gives CASSYSVGGHEQYF.

Worth noting for this clone: The junction departs from the called germline gene at one end, perhaps through a read error. The V and J genes are TRBV25-1 and TRBJ1-6, with D maybe TRBD1 (6 bases). Germline lookup yields CDR1 MGHDK and CDR2 SYGVNS. The CDR3 length is 15 residues. CDR3 DNA sequence: TGTGCCAGCAGTTACGCGGGGGCGCCTAATTCACCCCCCCACTTT. Amino acid sequence: CASSYAGAPNSPPHF. Full variable domain (outside the CDR3, taken from reference TRBV25-1 and TRBJ1-6): EADIYQTPRYLVIGTGKKITLECSQTMGHDKMYWYQQDPGMELHLIHYSYGVNSTEKGDLSSESTVSRIRTEHFPLTLESARPSHTSQYLCASSYAGAPNSPPHFGNGTRLTVT.

The V and J genes are TRBV21-1 and TRBJ1-2. TRBV21-1 is a pseudogene locus. The CDR3 consists of 13 residues. The CDR3 protein is CASSKGGKTGYTF. CDR3 coding DNA: TGTGCCAGCAGCAAAGGGGGTAAGACGGGCTACACCTTC.

The chain links TRBV7-2 to TRBJ2-1; D is possibly TRBD1 or TRBD2 (5 bases each). The CDR3 extends over 14 amino acids. Germline lookup yields CDR1 SGHTA and CDR2 FQGNSA. V gave up 4 bases and J gave up 6 bases, with 13 bases separating them. CDR3 bases: TGTGCCAGCAGCTACCGGCCGGGGCGCAATGAGCAGTTCTTC. It translates to CASSYRPGRNEQFF.

This clone was counted a single time. The chain carries TRBV6-5 and TRBJ1-1, with D perhaps matching TRBD1 (5 bases). The germline V and J ends were trimmed by 8 bases and 7 bases, with 11 bases remaining between them. This CDR3 contains 11 residues. CDR1 and CDR2 from the germline V gene are MNHEY and SVGAGI. In nucleotides, the CDR3 is TGTGCCAGCGCCGACGGGGGTGAAGCTTTCTTT. This codes for CASADGGEAFF.

This rearrangement joins TRBV3-1 (or the pseudogene TRBV3-2) to TRBJ1-5; D is uncertain. CDR3 size: 15 residues. Germline V gives CDR1 LGHDT, CDR2 YNNKEL (reference sequence). The V end lost 2 bases, the J end lost 5 bases, and 13 bases lay between the germline ends. CDR3 sequence: CASSQTPRDHQPQHF. The CDR3 DNA reads as TGTGCCAGCAGCCAAACTCCGCGGGATCATCAGCCCCAGCATTTT.

The chain is built from TRBV18 and TRBJ1-5; D unresolved. From germline, CDR1 is KGHSH and CDR2 LQKENI. The CDR3 has 13 residues. Trimming shortened V by 2 bases and J by 9 bases, and 11 bases separated the two germline ends. CDR3 region: CASSPGSLGPQHF. In nucleotides, the CDR3 is TGTGCCAGCTCACCAGGGTCGCTGGGGCCCCAGCATTTT.

The V gene is TRBV9, the J gene TRBJ2-3, with TRBD2 identical over 10 bases. Trimming removed 4 bases from V and 4 bases from J; junction bases left unmatched: 6. Germline V lookup: CDR1 SGDLS, CDR2 YYNGEE. The CDR3 contains 15 residues. The CDR3 nucleotides read TGTGCCAGCAGCCCAAGCGGGGGGGCCTCAGATACGCAGTATTTT. This translates into CASSPSGGASDTQYF.

The chain combines TRBV19 with TRBJ2-5; D unclear. Germline V gene data show CDR1 as LNHDA and CDR2 as SQIVND (reference sequence). Trimming removed 3 bases at V and 5 bases at J, with 16 bases between. This CDR3 contains 15 residues. CDR3 DNA sequence: TGTGCCAGTAGTATTGGATCGCTGGTGTGGGAGACCCAGTACTTC. Translating gives CASSIGSLVWETQYF.

This clone is a singleton in its sample. The chain recombines TRBV15 with TRBJ1-4, with 11 bases fitting TRBD1. The CDR3 runs to 17 residues. CDR1 and CDR2 from the germline V gene are LNHNV and YYDKDF (reference sequence). The J segment lost 8 bases and the V segment lost 0 bases, leaving 8 bases of the junction unmatched. The CDR3 region has the DNA TGTGCCACCAGCAGAGATGGGGGACAGGGGGAAGGAGAAAAACTGTTTTTT. Translation: CATSRDGGQGEGEKLFF.

This rearrangement joins TRBV6-2 or TRBV6-3 to TRBJ1-1, with TRBD1 matching over 10 bases. From germline, CDR1 is MNHEY and CDR2 SVGEGT. The CDR3 consists of 15 residues. V shed 4 bases and J 5 bases; nucleotides not matched to a gene: 7. The CDR3 nucleotides are TGTGCCAGCAGTTCGGGGGACAGGGGAGATACTGAAGCTTTCTTT. It is translated as CASSSGDRGDTEAFF.

Of note for this clone: The same CDR3 can be traced to other DNA sequences in this sample. The gene calls are TRBV24-1 and TRBJ1-5; possible D gene TRBD1, 6 bases. Germline V gene lookup returns CDR1 KGHDR and CDR2 SFDVKD. CDR3 size: 13 residues. V gave up 6 bases and J gave up 4 bases, with 9 bases separating them. The CDR3 protein is CATSRGSNQPQHF. CDR3 bases: TGTGCCACCAGTAGGGGGTCTAATCAGCCCCAGCATTTT.